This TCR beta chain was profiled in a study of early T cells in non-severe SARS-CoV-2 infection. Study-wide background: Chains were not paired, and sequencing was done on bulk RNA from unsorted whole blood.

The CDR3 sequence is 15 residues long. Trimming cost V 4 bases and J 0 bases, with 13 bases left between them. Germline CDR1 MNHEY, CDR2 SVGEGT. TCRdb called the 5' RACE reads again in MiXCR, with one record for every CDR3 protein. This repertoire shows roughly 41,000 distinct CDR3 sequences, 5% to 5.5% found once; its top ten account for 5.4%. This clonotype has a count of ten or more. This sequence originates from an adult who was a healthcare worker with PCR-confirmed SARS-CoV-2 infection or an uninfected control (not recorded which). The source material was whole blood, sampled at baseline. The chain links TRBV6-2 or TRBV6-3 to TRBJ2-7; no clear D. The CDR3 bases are TGTGCCAGCAGTTTCCGCTTCGGAAGCTCCTACGAGCAGTACTTC. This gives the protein CASSFRFGSSYEQYF.